The 5 T cell receptor beta chains below come from one sample, sequenced in a study of cytomegalovirus exposure and HLA in healthy donors. Use of 60 Vbeta and 13 Jbeta primers characterized the PCR. The data were produced by immunoSEQ multiplex PCR, yet TCRdb's version contains in-frame clones alone and is incomplete. The sample lists around 120,000 clones; 76% were seen once. Sequenced input: PBMCs. The receptors shown here come from a middle-aged man in good health and CMV-seropositive.

V usage is TRBV4-1 and J usage is TRBJ1-3; 7 bases map to TRBD1. Germline lookup yields CDR1 MGHRA and CDR2 YSYEKL. The CDR3 length is 15 residues. The V segment lost 5 bases and the J segment 4 bases; nucleotides outside the gene matches: 8. The CDR3 reads CASSTLTGSGNTIYF. The CDR3 region has the DNA TGCGCCAGCAGCACGCTGACAGGGTCCGGAAACACCATATATTTT.

The chain links TRBV7-2 to TRBJ2-7; 9 bases line up with TRBD1. V lost 0 bases to trimming and J lost 2 bases; unmatched junction nucleotides: 2. The CDR3 covers 15 residues. Germline values: CDR1 SGHTA, CDR2 FQGNSA. As DNA, the CDR3 is TGTGCCAGCAGCTTAGCTGGGACAGGGACCTACGAGCAGTACTTC. Amino acid sequence: CASSLAGTGTYEQYF.

This chain joins TRBV19 and TRBJ1-6, with D tentatively TRBD1 (6 bases). Germline V gene sequence: CDR1 LNHDA, CDR2 SQIVND (reference sequence). Trimming took off 1 base at V and 7 bases at J, with 11 bases between the two ends. CDR3 length equals 15 residues. CDR3 sequence reads: CASSIGGGGNSPLHF. Here the CDR3 DNA reads TGTGCCAGTAGTATAGGGGGGGGCGGAAATTCACCCCTCCACTTT.

This chain uses TRBV6-6 with TRBJ2-5; TRBD1 aligns across 9 bases. The end of the DNA is better explained by TRBJ2-7, so the J call may be wrong. The length of the CDR3 is 15 residues. The V gene's germline CDR1 is MNHNY and CDR2 SVGAGI (reference sequence). The CDR3, as DNA: TGTGCCAGCAGGTCCGGGACAGGGTTTTATTACGAGCAGTACTTC. It translates to CASRSGTGFYYEQYF.

CDR3 coding DNA: TGCGCCAGCAGCTTGTACGGCGAGCAGTACTTC. It codes for CASSLYGEQYF. The chain recombines TRBV5-1 with TRBJ2-7, with D unclear. The V and J ends lost 1 base and 6 bases respectively, with 5 bases between them. The germline V gene has CDR1 SGHRS and CDR2 YFSETQ. This CDR3 is 11 amino acids long.